The 17 T cell receptor beta chains reported below all come from one sample, sequenced in a study of CD8 T cells in Susac syndrome. Random hexamers were used to reverse transcribe the RNA input (roughly 0.5 to 1 ug). TCRdb reanalysed the immunoSEQ multiplex PCR reads using MiXCR and keeps one entry per CDR3 protein. The data contain hundreds of thousands of distinct CDR3 sequences, around 93% of them singletons. Material for sequencing was CD4+ T cells from PBMCs. These receptors came from a human donor with multiple sclerosis.

The rearrangement uses TRBV5-1 and TRBJ1-1, with a tentative D call TRBD1 (6 bases). The germline gives CDR1 SGHRS, CDR2 YFSETQ. The length of the CDR3 is 15 residues. Deletions cut 5 bases from V and 2 bases from J, with 16 bases between. The CDR3 nucleotides read TGCGCCAGCAGTATCTCGACCGGGACAAACACTGAAGCTTTCTTT. It codes for CASSISTGTNTEAFF.

This rearrangement joins TRBV3-1 to TRBJ2-1; D assignment may be TRBD1 or TRBD2 (6 bases each). There are 17 residues in the CDR3. Between the trimmed V and J ends, which lost 1 base and 5 bases, there was a span of 18 bases. CDR1 and CDR2 (germline): LGHDT, YNNKEL (reference sequence). The chain's CDR3 is CASSQGWGQGRNNEQFF. In nucleotides, the CDR3 is TGTGCCAGCAGCCAAGGGTGGGGCCAGGGGAGGAACAATGAGCAGTTCTTC.

The gene calls are TRBV24-1 and TRBJ2-1; 7 bases map to TRBD1. Trimming removed 3 bases from V and 5 bases from J; junction bases left unmatched: 6. The CDR3 is 15 residues long. Germline lookup yields CDR1 KGHDR and CDR2 SFDVKD. The CDR3 here is CATSDHNQGDNEQFF. The CDR3 DNA reads TGTGCCACCAGTGATCACAACCAGGGGGACAATGAGCAGTTCTTC.

The genes are TRBV3-1 and TRBJ2-7; tentatively, D is TRBD1 (5 bases). Germline V gene data show CDR1 as LGHDT and CDR2 as YNNKEL (reference sequence). The ends were cut back, 4 bases at V and 4 bases at J, with 14 bases in the middle. The CDR3 is 14 residues long. The CDR3 bases are TGTGCCAGCAGCCGCAAGGGGCAAAAGTACGAGCAGTACTTC. This codes for CASSRKGQKYEQYF.

The chain links TRBV18 to TRBJ1-5, with 7 bases identical to TRBD1. Trimming cost V 3 bases and J 7 bases; bases outside gene matches: 9. The germline CDR1 and CDR2 sequences are KGHSH and LQKENI. This CDR3 comprises 15 residues. The DNA for the CDR3 is TGTGCCAGCTCACCCACAGGGGACCGGTGGCAGCCCCAGCATTTT. Translated, it gives CASSPTGDRWQPQHF.

The chain links TRBV23-1 to TRBJ2-1; D is uncertain. TRBV23-1 is an ORF, and what it does is uncertain. The CDR3 runs 10 residues. Trimming pared 5 bases from V and 15 bases from J, leaving 11 bases between. CDR3 region: CASSSEPGFF. CDR3 DNA: TGCGCCAGCAGTTCAGAGCCAGGGTTCTTC.

This clonotype appeared a single time. The J gene is TRBJ1-2, the V gene TRBV6-6; 8 nucleotides align to TRBD1. The CDR3 covers 14 residues. V shed 5 bases and J 0 bases; nucleotides not matched to a gene: 2. Germline CDR1 is MNHNY and CDR2 is SVGAGI (reference sequence). CDR3 region: CASSRTGSNYGYTF. The CDR3 region has the DNA TGTGCCAGCAGTCGGACAGGGTCTAACTATGGCTACACCTTC.

The chain joins TRBV5-4 to TRBJ1-3; maybe TRBD1 (6 bases). Germline CDR1 SGHNT, CDR2 YYREEE (reference sequence). The CDR3 loop spans 14 amino acids. Deletions cut 4 bases from V and 15 bases from J, with 23 bases between. This CDR3 is CASSQTGFPAVEYF. The DNA of the CDR3 is TGTGCCAGCAGCCAGACAGGATTCCCCGCGGTGGAATATTTT.

This sequence joins TRBV5-4 and TRBJ2-1, with 7 bases identical to TRBD2. The V gene's germline CDR1 is SGHNT and CDR2 YYREEE (reference sequence). Losses at the gene ends were 4 bases for V and 5 bases for J; bases not matched to a gene: 9. CDR3 length: 15 residues. The CDR3 sequence: CASSGRRLADNEQFF. The CDR3 DNA sequence: TGTGCCAGCAGCGGACGGCGGCTAGCGGACAATGAGCAGTTCTTC. Using reference TRBV5-4 and TRBJ2-1 for the parts outside the CDR3, the full variable domain is ETGVTQSPTHLIKTRGQQVTLRCSSQSGHNTVSWYQQALGQGPQFIFQYYREEENGRGNFPPRFSGLQFPNYSSELNVNALELDDSALYLCASSGRRLADNEQFFGPGTRLTVL.

Only one count was recorded for this clonotype. The genes are TRBV29-1 and TRBJ1-1; perhaps TRBD1 as D (5 bases). Trimming left V 6 bases short and J 0 bases short, with 11 bases between. From germline, CDR1 is SQVTM and CDR2 ANQGSEA. The CDR3 extends over 13 amino acids. The CDR3 sequence is CSVRDPVNTEAFF. The CDR3 nucleotides are TGCAGCGTCAGGGACCCCGTGAACACTGAAGCTTTCTTT.

This clonotype was counted once. The chain carries TRBV6-5 and TRBJ2-7, with D possibly being TRBD1 (7 bases). The CDR3 runs to 15 residues. In germline, CDR1 is MNHEY, CDR2 SVGAGI. With 7 bases removed from V and 4 bases from J, the gap between germline ends came to 20 bases. CDR3 bases: TGTGCCAGCACCCCTGTCAGGGACAGCGGGTACGAGCAGTACTTC. It is translated as CASTPVRDSGYEQYF.

This clonotype was recorded only once. V and J are TRBV6-1 and TRBJ1-1; maybe TRBD1 (5 bases). This CDR3 spans 15 amino acids. Germline loops: CDR1 MNHNS, CDR2 SASEGT. With 4 bases removed from V and 11 bases from J, the gap between germline ends came to 23 bases. The CDR3 is CASSASPRGTGMAFF. The DNA of the CDR3 is TGTGCCAGCAGTGCCTCCCCCCGGGGGACGGGGATGGCTTTCTTT.

This clonotype was detected only a few times. V usage is TRBV29-1 and J usage is TRBJ2-6, with D uncertain. Germline CDR1 is SQVTM and CDR2 is ANQGSEA. The V gene lost 6 bases and the J gene lost 4 bases, with 13 bases spanning the gap. CDR3 length: 14 amino acids. As DNA, the CDR3 is TGCAGCGTCACGATAGGGTCCGGGGCCAACGTCCTGACTTTC. It specifies CSVTIGSGANVLTF. The full variable domain, completed using reference TRBV29-1 and TRBJ2-6, is SAVISQKPSRDICQRGTSLTIQCQVDSQVTMMFWYRQQPGQSLTLIATANQGSEATYESGFVIDKFPISRPNLTFSTLTVSNMSPEDSSIYLCSVTIGSGANVLTFGAGSRLTVL.

The J gene is TRBJ1-1, the V gene TRBV19; possible D gene TRBD1, 6 bases. Germline V lookup: CDR1 LNHDA, CDR2 SQIVND (reference sequence). V lost 6 bases, J lost 6 bases, and 11 bases lay in between. The CDR3 loop spans 12 amino acids. CDR3 sequence (DNA): TGTGCCAGTAGAACAGGGCGCGCTGAAGCTTTCTTT. Protein product: CASRTGRAEAFF.

The rearrangement uses TRBV20-1 and TRBJ1-5, with TRBD1 identical over 8 bases. The V gene's germline CDR1 is DFQATT and CDR2 SNEGSKA (reference sequence). The CDR3 spans 15 residues. The trim removed 3 bases at V and 6 bases at J, leaving 10 bases unmatched. For the CDR3, the DNA is TGCAGTGCTAGCGGCGTTTCAGGGGGCGGTCAGCCCCAGCATTTT. Its protein is CSASGVSGGGQPQHF.

The gene calls are TRBV12-3 or TRBV12-4 and TRBJ2-3; 10 nucleotides align to TRBD1. The ends lost 3 bases at V and 5 bases at J; junction bases unmatched: 5. This CDR3 is 15 amino acids long. CDR3 sequence: CASSFGTGARDTQYF. The CDR3 DNA reads as TGTGCCAGCAGTTTTGGGACAGGGGCTAGAGATACGCAGTATTTT.

The CDR3 is CASRFQGVLSGNTIYF. The CDR3 DNA follows: TGTGCCAGTAGGTTCCAGGGGGTTCTCTCTGGAAACACCATATATTTT. This sequence joins TRBV19 and TRBJ1-3; 7 bases fit TRBD1. CDR1 is LNHDA, CDR2 SQIVND, per germline (reference sequence). Trimming removed 6 bases from V and 0 bases from J; junction bases left unmatched: 8. The CDR3 extends over 16 amino acids.